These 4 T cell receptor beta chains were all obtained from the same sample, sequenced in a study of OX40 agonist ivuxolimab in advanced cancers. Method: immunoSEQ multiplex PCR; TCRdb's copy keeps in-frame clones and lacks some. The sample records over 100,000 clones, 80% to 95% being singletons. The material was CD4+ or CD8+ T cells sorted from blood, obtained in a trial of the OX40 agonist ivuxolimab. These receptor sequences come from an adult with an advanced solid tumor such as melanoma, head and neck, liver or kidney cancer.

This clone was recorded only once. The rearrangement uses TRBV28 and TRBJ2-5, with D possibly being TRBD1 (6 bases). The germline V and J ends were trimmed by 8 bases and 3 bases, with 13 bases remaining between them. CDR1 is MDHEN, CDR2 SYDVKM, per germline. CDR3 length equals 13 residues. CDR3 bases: TGTGCCAGCCTACCCCACAGGGAAGAGACCCAGTACTTC. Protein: CASLPHREETQYF.

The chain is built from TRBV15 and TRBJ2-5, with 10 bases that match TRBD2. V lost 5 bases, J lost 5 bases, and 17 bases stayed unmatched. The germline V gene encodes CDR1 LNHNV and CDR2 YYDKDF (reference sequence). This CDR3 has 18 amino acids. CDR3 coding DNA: TGTGCCACCAGCGACCGGAAATCAAGCGGGGGGGCCGGGGAGACCCAGTACTTC. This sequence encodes CATSDRKSSGGAGETQYF.

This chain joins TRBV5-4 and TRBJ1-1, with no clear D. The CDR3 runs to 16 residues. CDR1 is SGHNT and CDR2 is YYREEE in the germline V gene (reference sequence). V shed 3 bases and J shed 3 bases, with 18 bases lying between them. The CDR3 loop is CASSSPPGPPDTEAFF. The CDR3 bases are TGTGCCAGCAGCTCACCTCCCGGGCCCCCGGACACTGAAGCTTTCTTT.

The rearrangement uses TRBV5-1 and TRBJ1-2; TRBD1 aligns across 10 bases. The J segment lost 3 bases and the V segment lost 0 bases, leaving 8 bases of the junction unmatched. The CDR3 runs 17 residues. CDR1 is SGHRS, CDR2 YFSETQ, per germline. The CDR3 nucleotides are TGCGCCAGCAGCTTGGCCTTGGGGACAGGGGTTGACTATGGCTACACCTTC. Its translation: CASSLALGTGVDYGYTF.